The present T cell receptor (beta chain) was sequenced within a study of shared clonotypes between healthy human individuals. Between the trimmed V and J ends, which lost 0 bases and 7 bases, there was a span of 4 bases. The germline V gene has CDR1 LGHNA and CDR2 YSLEER. The CDR3 extends over 12 amino acids. The data were produced by immunoSEQ multiplex PCR, yet TCRdb's version contains in-frame clones alone and is incomplete. This table has some 1,600,000 clones, roughly 98% appearing once. The sequence was collected from a man aged 25-45 years in good health. The V and J genes are TRBV4-3 and TRBJ2-4; D remains ambiguous. Sequencing was performed on naive CD4+ T cells sorted from blood. As for subset: CD45RA+ positively selected. The CDR3 spells CASSQDTNIQYF. As DNA, the CDR3 is TGCGCCAGCAGCCAAGATACGAACATTCAGTACTTC.